A selection of T cell receptor beta chains follows, all from one sample in a study of shared clonotypes between healthy human individuals. Some clones are missing from TCRdb's copy, which holds only in-frame ones; the method was immunoSEQ multiplex PCR. Among about 1.1 million clones listed, about 80% were seen once. The material sequenced was memory CD4+ T cells from PBMCs. These receptors were collected from a man aged 18 to 30 in good health. Some clones in this sample may be carry-over from other donors' samples. Each CDR3 is given with its conserved first and last residue. The order of the fields is CDR3 length, V gene, J gene, D gene, clone size, CDR3 protein, CDR3 DNA. A D gene is named only where the DNA matches it firmly. The size entry is marked missing in some rows and otherwise reads once, few, many or a size class.

length: 16; V: TRBV2; J: TRBJ2-6; D: NA; size: NA; CDR3: CASSATAQRGANVLTF; DNA: TGTGCCAGCAGTGCTACCGCCCAGAGGGGGGCCAACGTCCTGACTTTC
length: 14; V: TRBV9; J: TRBJ2-5; D: NA; size: once; CDR3: CASSPSVGGQTQYF; DNA: TGTGCCAGCAGCCCATCAGTTGGGGGACAGACCCAGTACTTC
length: 14; V: TRBV2; J: TRBJ2-1; D: NA; size: NA; CDR3: CASSVGQGGYEQFF; DNA: TGTGCCAGCAGTGTAGGGCAGGGAGGTTATGAGCAGTTCTTC
length: 14; V: TRBV5-1; J: TRBJ2-3; D: NA; size: NA; CDR3: CASSPAGSLDTQYF; DNA: TGCGCCAGCAGCCCCGCTGGAAGTTTGGATACGCAGTATTTT
length: 14; V: TRBV15; J: TRBJ2-3; D: NA; size: once; CDR3: CATSRFRGTDTQYF; DNA: TGTGCCACCAGCAGGTTTCGAGGAACAGATACGCAGTATTTT
length: 13; V: TRBV5-6; J: TRBJ2-4; D: NA; size: NA; CDR3: CASSFVGENIQYF; DNA: TGTGCCAGCAGCTTCGTGGGAGAAAACATTCAGTACTTC
length: 13; V: TRBV7-9; J: TRBJ2-3; D: TRBD2; size: NA; CDR3: CASSSVAGDTQYF; DNA: TGTGCCAGCAGCTCCGTAGCGGGAGATACGCAGTATTTT
length: 13; V: TRBV7-2; J: TRBJ1-2; D: TRBD1; size: few; CDR3: CASSWGQGYGYTF; DNA: TGTGCCAGCAGCTGGGGACAGGGGTATGGCTACACCTTC
length: 14; V: TRBV5-1; J: TRBJ2-1; D: NA; size: NA; CDR3: CASSSSSGSDEQFF; DNA: TGCGCCAGCAGCTCAAGCTCAGGGTCCGATGAGCAGTTCTTC
length: 15; V: TRBV6-1; J: TRBJ2-5; D: TRBD2; size: NA; CDR3: CASRGPGLPQETQYF; DNA: TGTGCCAGCAGGGGACCGGGACTACCTCAAGAGACCCAGTACTTC
length: 15; V: TRBV18; J: TRBJ1-5; D: NA; size: once; CDR3: CASSPDGQHNQPQHF; DNA: TGTGCCAGCTCACCTGATGGACAGCATAATCAGCCCCAGCATTTT
length: 14; V: TRBV28; J: TRBJ2-7; D: NA; size: NA; CDR3: CASTRPPGSYEQYF; DNA: TGTGCCAGCACCCGTCCGCCGGGTTCCTACGAGCAGTACTTC
length: 14; V: TRBV21-1; J: TRBJ1-1; D: NA; size: NA; CDR3: CAGDRPLGEDEAFF; DNA: TGTGCCGGAGACAGGCCCCTCGGGGAGGATGAAGCTTTCTTT
length: 15; V: TRBV6-5; J: TRBJ1-2; D: NA; size: once; CDR3: CASSYGREAEYGYTF; DNA: TGTGCCAGCAGCTACGGGCGGGAGGCTGAGTATGGCTACACCTTC
length: 16; V: TRBV10-3; J: TRBJ2-2; D: NA; size: NA; CDR3: CAISEGGGENTGELFF; DNA: TGTGCCATCAGTGAGGGGGGCGGGGAGAACACCGGGGAGCTGTTTTTT
length: 14; V: TRBV18; J: TRBJ2-2; D: TRBD1; size: NA; CDR3: CASYGQGASGELFF; DNA: TGTGCCAGCTACGGACAGGGGGCGAGCGGGGAGCTGTTTTTT
length: 12; V: TRBV5-1; J: TRBJ2-5; D: NA; size: few; CDR3: CASSFAQETQYF; DNA: TGCGCCAGCAGCTTTGCCCAAGAGACCCAGTACTTC
length: 17; V: TRBV5-1; J: TRBJ2-1; D: NA; size: NA; CDR3: CASSRGPTGNQYNEQFF; DNA: TGCGCCAGCAGCCGGGGGCCCACAGGGAATCAGTACAATGAGCAGTTCTTC
length: 12; V: TRBV10-2; J: TRBJ2-1; D: TRBD2; size: once; CDR3: CASSNQAGEQFF; DNA: TGCGCCAGCAGTAATCAAGCGGGAGAGCAGTTCTTC
length: 13; V: TRBV28; J: TRBJ2-5; D: NA; size: NA; CDR3: CATTVGGRETQYF; DNA: TGTGCCACCACGGTGGGGGGCCGTGAGACCCAGTACTTC
length: 14; V: TRBV29-1; J: TRBJ2-1; D: TRBD2; size: many; CDR3: CSVLAGVSYNEQFF; DNA: TGCAGCGTTTTAGCGGGAGTATCCTACAATGAGCAGTTCTTC
length: 18; V: TRBV5-6; J: TRBJ2-7; D: NA; size: NA; CDR3: CASSFKPGIGWEAYEQYF; DNA: TGTGCCAGCAGCTTTAAACCGGGTATTGGCTGGGAAGCCTACGAGCAGTACTTC